This section outlines one T cell receptor (beta chain) sequence together with its context. Its antigen is currently unknown. Repertoires were generated with immunoSEQ multiplex PCR, while TCRdb's copy carries only in-frame clones and drops some. Altogether about 82,000 clones are present, 75% to 90% being singletons, with the ten largest covering 0.75% to 0.85%. This sample was included in a study of OX40 agonist ivuxolimab in advanced cancers. Overall study: Patients' therapy was ivuxolimab, an antibody that acts as an agonist of OX40 (CD134). Study-wide results and caveats: There were, on average, more expanded clones in CD8+ T cells than in CD4+.

The CDR3 is made up of 18 amino acids. Germline CDR1 is LNHDA and CDR2 is SQIVND (reference sequence). Between the trimmed V and J ends, which lost 5 bases and 2 bases, there was a span of 22 bases. The source material was CD4+ or CD8+ T cells sorted from blood, sampled in a trial of the OX40 agonist ivuxolimab. The TCR comes from an adult with an advanced solid tumor such as melanoma, head and neck, liver or kidney cancer. The chain recombines TRBV19 with TRBJ1-5, with TRBD1 as a possible D gene (5 bases). The CDR3 region is CASSVRQPHVRRNQPQHF. As DNA, the CDR3 is TGTGCCAGTAGTGTCCGACAGCCGCACGTACGTCGCAATCAGCCCCAGCATTTT.